The rows below give T cell receptor beta chains drawn from one sample of a study of cytomegalovirus exposure and HLA in healthy donors. Sequencing was performed with immunoSEQ multiplex PCR; in TCRdb, only in-frame clones are kept and a portion is missing. The data show about 180,000 clones, 70% to 80% seen once. Sample: PBMCs. The receptors come from a woman aged 55-69 years in good health and CMV-seropositive. CDR3s include the opening cysteine and the closing phenylalanine or tryptophan. Each record gives: V gene, D gene, clone size, J gene, CDR3 DNA, CDR3 protein. The D gene is left open where the match is weak. The listing skips clone size in some rows; elsewhere it reads once, few, many or a size class.

>TRBV4-2|TRBD1|few|TRBJ2-6
TGTGCCAGCAGCCAAGAGGGACAGGGTGGGGCCAACGTCCTGACTTTC
CASSQEGQGGANVLTF
>TRBV7-2|NA|NA|TRBJ2-2
TGTGCCAGCAGCTTAGCGTCCAGGGCTACCCTAAAGAACACCGGGGAGCTGTTTTTT
CASSLASRATLKNTGELFF
>TRBV19|NA|NA|TRBJ2-1
TGTGCCAGTTCGGAACAGTTCAATGAGCAGTTCTTC
CASSEQFNEQFF
>TRBV6-1|NA|NA|TRBJ2-1
TGTGCCAGCAGTGAACTCGGGCGGGGGCTCTACAATGAGCAGTTCTTC
CASSELGRGLYNEQFF
>TRBV9|NA|few|TRBJ2-4
TGTGCCAGCAGCGGGGGCCCTAGAGGCGAAAAAAACATTCAGTACTTC
CASSGGPRGEKNIQYF
>TRBV30|NA|NA|TRBJ1-2
TGTGCCTGGACCTTCAGCGGACAGATGGGCTACACCTTC
CAWTFSGQMGYTF
>TRBV19|TRBD2|NA|TRBJ2-7
TGTGCCAGTAGTATAAAGAGCGGGAGGGGAGGCGAGCAGTACTTC
CASSIKSGRGGEQYF
>TRBV9|TRBD1|NA|TRBJ1-5
TGTGCCAGCAGCGTAGTGGGACAGGGGAGCAATCAGCCCCAGCATTTT
CASSVVGQGSNQPQHF
>TRBV7-2|NA|NA|TRBJ1-2
TGTGCCAGCAGCTTAGCGCTCGGGGGGGGGATCTATGGCTACACCTTC
CASSLALGGGIYGYTF
>TRBV5-6|TRBD2|NA|TRBJ2-3
TGTGCCAGCAGCCCGGGACTAGCGATCACAGATACGCAGTATTTT
CASSPGLAITDTQYF
>TRBV6-1|TRBD1|NA|TRBJ2-1
TGTGCCAGCAGTGAAATACCGACAGGGGACTCCTACAATGAGCAGTTCTTC
CASSEIPTGDSYNEQFF
>TRBV30|NA|NA|TRBJ2-1
TGTGCCTGGAGTCTGACAGTCTACAATGAGCAGTTCTTC
CAWSLTVYNEQFF
>TRBV18|TRBD1|NA|TRBJ2-7
TGTGCCAGCTCACCAATGGACAGGGTCCGCGAGCAGTACTTC
CASSPMDRVREQYF
>TRBV6-1|NA|NA|TRBJ2-3
TGTGCCAGCAGTGAAACGGCGGGCACAAATACGCAGTATTTT
CASSETAGTNTQYF
>TRBV10-2|TRBD1|NA|TRBJ1-5
TGCGCCAGCAGTGGGACAGGGTCAAATCAGCCCCAGCATTTT
CASSGTGSNQPQHF
>TRBV12-5|TRBD1|NA|TRBJ2-2
TGTGCTAGTGGCCACAATCAGGGGGCAGGGGCCGGGGAGCTGTTTTTT
CASGHNQGAGAGELFF
>TRBV5-1|NA|once|TRBJ2-5
TGCGCCAGCAGGAGGGGACTGGCCGAGGAGACCCAGTACTTC
CASRRGLAEETQYF
>TRBV19|TRBD1|NA|TRBJ2-7
TGTGCCAGTAGTATCTCCGAGACAGGGGGCCAGCAGTACTTC
CASSISETGGQQYF
>TRBV12-5|NA|NA|TRBJ1-5
TGTGCTAGTGGCGCAGATAGCAATCAGCCCCAGCATTTT
CASGADSNQPQHF
>TRBV2|NA|NA|TRBJ1-1
TGTGCCAGCACGGGGGAGGGGAACACTGAAGCTTTCTTT
CASTGEGNTEAFF
>TRBV6-1|TRBD1|NA|TRBJ1-5
TGTGCCAGCAGGCTGACAGGGAGCAATCAGCCCCAGCATTTT
CASRLTGSNQPQHF
>TRBV5-1|TRBD1|NA|TRBJ2-2
TGCGCCAGCAGAGGGGGCGGCACAACCGGGGAGCTGTTTTTT
CASRGGGTTGELFF
>TRBV6-5|TRBD1|NA|TRBJ1-2
TGTGCCAGCAGTTACTCTGGACAGGGATACGGCTACACCTTC
CASSYSGQGYGYTF
>TRBV5-1|NA|NA|TRBJ1-2
TGCGCCAGCAGCTTGCTGGGCAGTACCTTC
CASSLLGSTF
>TRBV7-2|NA|NA|TRBJ1-5
TGTGCCAGCAGCTTAGAGGGGGGGGGCAATCAGCCCCAGCATTTT
CASSLEGGGNQPQHF
>TRBV29-1|TRBD1|NA|TRBJ2-3
TGCAGCGTTGAAGATCGTGGGACAGAAACAGATACGCAGTATTTT
CSVEDRGTETDTQYF
>TRBV19|TRBD2|NA|TRBJ2-1
TGTGCCAGTAGTGGATCTAGCGGATACTCCTACAATGAGCAGTTCTTC
CASSGSSGYSYNEQFF
>TRBV28|TRBD2|NA|TRBJ2-3
TGTGCCAGCAGTTTAGCCTCGGGACTAGCGGGGTCCACAGATACGCAGTATTTT
CASSLASGLAGSTDTQYF
>TRBV7-3|NA|NA|TRBJ2-5
TGTGCCAGCAGCTCGACGACCAGGGAGACCCAGTACTTC
CASSSTTRETQYF
>TRBV27|TRBD2|few|TRBJ2-7
TGTGCCAGCAGGCTAGCGGGGGTCACCTACGAGCAGTACTTC
CASRLAGVTYEQYF
>TRBV30|TRBD2|NA|TRBJ2-5
TGTGCCTGGAGGGGGACTAGCGGGTGGGCCCAGTACTTC
CAWRGTSGWAQYF
>TRBV11-2|NA|NA|TRBJ1-4
TGTGCCAGCAGTTCGGGGAGGGGTCGGGATGAAAAACTGTTTTTT
CASSSGRGRDEKLFF
>TRBV4-3|TRBD1|NA|TRBJ1-2
TGCGCCAGCAGCCAATGGGGGCAGGGGGATGGCTACACCTTC
CASSQWGQGDGYTF
>TRBV6-5|TRBD1|NA|TRBJ1-5
TGTGCCAGCAGTCCAGGGGGCGGCGGCAATCAGCCCCAGCATTTT
CASSPGGGGNQPQHF
>TRBV19|NA|NA|TRBJ2-5
TGTTCTTCGGAGACCCAGTACTTC
CSSETQYF
>TRBV2|NA|NA|TRBJ2-2
TGTGCCAGCAGTGAAATAGGGGCGGACACCGGGGAGCTGTTTTTT
CASSEIGADTGELFF
>TRBV6-5|TRBD1|NA|TRBJ2-7
TGTGCCAGCAATAGACAGGGTGCCGAGCAGTACTTC
CASNRQGAEQYF
>TRBV7-9|TRBD2|NA|TRBJ2-2
TGTGCCAGCAGCCCCACACGGGGGGACACCGGGGAGCTGTTTTTT
CASSPTRGDTGELFF
>TRBV19|TRBD1|NA|TRBJ1-4
TGTGCCAGTAACAGGGGTCAACGTGAAAAACTGTTTTTT
CASNRGQREKLFF
>TRBV5-1|TRBD1|NA|TRBJ2-2
TGCGCCAGCAGTACGACAGGGGCCTTTACCGGGGAGCTGTTTTTT
CASSTTGAFTGELFF
>TRBV4-1|NA|NA|TRBJ2-3
TGCGCCAGCAGCCACCCCGGACTGACCTCCTATACGCAGTATTTT
CASSHPGLTSYTQYF
>TRBV5-1|TRBD1|once|TRBJ2-7
TGCGCCAGCGGAGACAGGGGGCCCGACGGCGAGCAGTACTTC
CASGDRGPDGEQYF
>TRBV11-2|TRBD2|NA|TRBJ2-5
TGTGCCAGCAGCATTGATAGCGGGGGAGGGGAGACCCAGTACTTC
CASSIDSGGGETQYF
>TRBV5-1|NA|few|TRBJ2-1
TGCGCCAGCAGCTTAATGCTCGGGGAGAATGAGCAGTTCTTC
CASSLMLGENEQFF
>TRBV30|NA|NA|TRBJ1-5
TGTGCCTGGAGTTCGGGGTCGGGACAGCCCCAGCATTTT
CAWSSGSGQPQHF
>TRBV9|TRBD1|NA|TRBJ2-3
TGTGCCAGCAGCGCAGGGACAGGGAAGAATACGCAGTATTTT
CASSAGTGKNTQYF
>TRBV2|NA|NA|TRBJ2-7
TGTGCCAGCAGTTACGAGGGATCCTACGAGCAGTACTTC
CASSYEGSYEQYF
>TRBV4-1|TRBD1|NA|TRBJ2-5
TGCGCCAGCAGCGAGAGGGATCCCGGGACAGGGGCGGTGGAGACCCAGTACTTC
CASSERDPGTGAVETQYF
>TRBV6-5|NA|NA|TRBJ2-7
TGTGCCAGCACGAGTAGCGTAGGCTACGAGCAGTACTTC
CASTSSVGYEQYF
>TRBV5-4|NA|NA|TRBJ2-5
TGTGCCAGCACCCCGGAAAAAAGACGGAGCCAAGAGACCCAGTACTTC
CASTPEKRRSQETQYF
>TRBV28|NA|NA|TRBJ2-2
TGTGCCAGCAGTGGGGGACTGTACACCGGGGAGCTGTTTTTT
CASSGGLYTGELFF
>TRBV6-5|TRBD1|NA|TRBJ1-6
TGTGCCAGCAGGGCCTCCGGGACAGTTAATTCACCCCTCCACTTT
CASRASGTVNSPLHF
>TRBV5-6|NA|NA|TRBJ2-3
TGTGCCAGCAGCTTTTACCCACGGGGGGATACGCAGTATTTT
CASSFYPRGDTQYF
>TRBV7-6|TRBD1|NA|TRBJ1-2
TGTGCCAGCAGCGTCGGGACAGGGGGCGCGGCGAGTGGCTACACCTTC
CASSVGTGGAASGYTF